Listed here are 20 T cell receptor beta chains from one sample, sequenced in a study of CD8 T cells in Susac syndrome. Reverse transcription of 0.5 to 1 ug RNA was performed with random hexamers. MiXCR, applied by TCRdb to the immunoSEQ multiplex PCR reads, yields one record per CDR3 protein. The data contain 150,000 to 200,000 distinct CDR3 sequences, 93% of them singletons. The sequenced sample consisted of CD4+ T cells from PBMCs. Source of these receptors: a human donor with multiple sclerosis.

The genes are TRBV5-1 and TRBJ1-1; D not resolved. Germline V lookup: CDR1 SGHRS, CDR2 YFSETQ. This CDR3 has 14 amino acids. V gave up 0 bases and J gave up 2 bases, with 8 bases separating them. For the CDR3, the DNA is TGCGCCAGCAGCTTGGGCAGTACCAACACTGAAGCTTTCTTT. It codes for CASSLGSTNTEAFF.

V and J are TRBV7-9 and TRBJ1-3; no clear D gene. Trimming stripped 3 bases from V and 0 bases from J, with 12 bases between. CDR3 length equals 16 residues. In germline, CDR1 is SEHNR, CDR2 FQNEAQ (reference sequence). The CDR3 DNA sequence: TGTGCCAGCAGCTTGCACCGGGTCAACTCTGGAAACACCATATATTTT. This gives the protein CASSLHRVNSGNTIYF.

This chain connects TRBV6-1 to TRBJ2-3, with TRBD2 matching over 12 bases. The CDR3 extends over 17 amino acids. Germline assignment: CDR1 MNHNS and CDR2 SASEGT. Losses at the gene ends were 4 bases for V and 0 bases for J; bases not matched to a gene: 5. The CDR3 nucleotides read TGTGCCAGCAGTGCACTAGCGGGGGGTACTAGCACAGATACGCAGTATTTT. Encoded protein: CASSALAGGTSTDTQYF.

This sequence joins TRBV14 and TRBJ2-1, with TRBD2 identical over 11 bases. The J segment lost 4 bases and the V segment lost 4 bases, leaving 3 bases of the junction unmatched. The CDR3 is made up of 15 amino acids. Germline V gene data show CDR1 as SGHDN and CDR2 as FVKESK. In nucleotides, the CDR3 is TGTGCCAGCAGCCCGGTAGCGGGAGGGTACAATGAGCAGTTCTTC. This translates into CASSPVAGGYNEQFF. Filled out from reference TRBV14 and TRBJ2-1, the complete variable domain reads EAGVTQFPSHSVIEKGQTVTLRCDPISGHDNLYWYRRVMGKEIKFLLHFVKESKQDESGMPNNRFLAERTGGTYSTLKVQPAELEDSGVYFCASSPVAGGYNEQFFGPGTRLTVL.

The CDR3 region is CASSRQGSSYEQYF. The CDR3, as DNA: TGTGCCAGCAGTAGACAGGGGAGCTCCTACGAGCAGTACTTC. The genes are TRBV25-1 and TRBJ2-7; TRBD1 agrees at 8 bases. The CDR3 spans 14 residues. CDR1 and CDR2 from the germline V gene are MGHDK and SYGVNS. V shed 5 bases and J 0 bases; nucleotides not matched to a gene: 3.

The chain carries TRBV2 and TRBJ1-4, with a weak D call TRBD1 (5 bases). CDR1 is SNHLY and CDR2 is FYNNEI in the germline V gene. This CDR3 spans 13 amino acids. Trimming stripped 8 bases from V and 7 bases from J, with 14 bases between. CDR3 DNA sequence: TGTGCCAGCCATACGGGGCCGCCTGAAAAACTGTTTTTT. Protein product: CASHTGPPEKLFF. Drawing the rest from reference TRBV2 and TRBJ1-4, the complete variable domain is EPEVTQTPSHQVTQMGQEVILRCVPISNHLYFYWYRQILGQKVEFLVSFYNNEISEKSEIFDDQFSVERPDGSNFTLKIRSTKLEDSAMYFCASHTGPPEKLFFGSGTQLSVL.

This chain connects TRBV2 to TRBJ2-1; D not resolved. CDR1 SNHLY and CDR2 FYNNEI come from the germline V gene. Trimming left V 6 bases short and J 7 bases short, with 10 bases between. The CDR3 has 12 residues. The CDR3 reads CASRLPVNEQFF. The CDR3, as DNA: TGTGCCAGCAGATTACCTGTGAATGAGCAGTTCTTC.

The chain recombines TRBV19 with TRBJ1-1, with D hard to call. The CDR3 consists of 13 residues. Germline V gives CDR1 LNHDA, CDR2 SQIVND (reference sequence). Trimming took 4 bases from V and 4 from J, leaving 10 bases between them. CDR3 in amino acids: CASSSQAGTEAFF. The CDR3 DNA is TGTGCCAGTAGTAGTCAGGCCGGCACTGAAGCTTTCTTT.

This clonotype was picked up one time. V gene TRBV7-2 combines with J gene TRBJ2-3, with D hard to call. This CDR3 contains 16 residues. Germline values: CDR1 SGHTA, CDR2 FQGNSA. Trimming removed 1 base from V and 6 bases from J, with 17 bases in between. CDR3 in amino acids: CASSLEYHPSPDTQYF. The CDR3, as DNA: TGTGCCAGCAGCTTAGAGTACCACCCGAGTCCCGATACGCAGTATTTT.

J is TRBJ1-2 and V is TRBV28; D might be TRBD1 (6 bases). V was clipped by 8 bases and J by 7 bases, with 17 bases between them. This CDR3 is 13 amino acids long. CDR1 and CDR2 (germline): MDHEN, SYDVKM. CDR3 protein: CASGLGGHRGYTF. For the CDR3, the DNA is TGTGCCAGCGGGTTGGGGGGGCATCGTGGCTACACCTTC.

The chain uses TRBV12-3 or TRBV12-4 and TRBJ2-5; no definite D call. Trimming left V 8 bases short and J 5 bases short, with 18 bases between. The CDR3 length is 14 residues. CDR3 sequence reads: CASATQAMVETQYF. CDR3 bases: TGTGCCAGCGCAACCCAAGCGATGGTGGAGACCCAGTACTTC.

The V gene is TRBV29-1, the J gene TRBJ2-7, with 13 bases matching TRBD2. V trimming: 0 bases; J trimming: 3 bases; junction bases outside the gene matches: 5. The CDR3 spans 16 residues. Germline V gene data show CDR1 as SQVTM and CDR2 as ANQGSEA. The CDR3 sequence: CSVEDLGLAGVYEQYF. CDR3 bases: TGCAGCGTTGAAGATCTTGGACTAGCGGGGGTCTACGAGCAGTACTTC.

This chain connects TRBV24-1 to TRBJ1-5, with 8 nucleotides matching TRBD1. V lost 5 bases and J lost 4; bases outside the gene matches: 6. Germline lookup yields CDR1 KGHDR and CDR2 SFDVKD. This CDR3 is built from 15 residues. The chain's CDR3 is CATSATGAGNQPQHF. CDR3 sequence (DNA): TGTGCCACCAGTGCGACAGGGGCTGGAAATCAGCCCCAGCATTTT.

J is TRBJ2-7 and V is TRBV28; TRBD1 matches at 7 bases. J gave up 0 bases and V 6 bases, and 14 bases lay outside the gene matches. The CDR3 sequence is 17 residues long. Germline CDR1 and CDR2: MDHEN and SYDVKM. CDR3 in DNA: TGTGCCAGCAGCCCATTTTCCGGGACAGCTTTCTCCTACGAGCAGTACTTC. Amino acids: CASSPFSGTAFSYEQYF.

The chain recombines TRBV11-2 with TRBJ2-2; 7 bases are shared with TRBD1. CDR3 length: 15 amino acids. CDR1 and CDR2 (germline): SGHAT, FQNNGV. The V and J ends lost 5 bases and 4 bases, in that order; junction bases with no gene match: 7. For the CDR3, the DNA is TGTGCCAGCAGCCCCGTAGGGACAGCCACCGGGGAGCTGTTTTTT. It yields the protein CASSPVGTATGELFF.

The J gene is TRBJ2-1, the V gene TRBV27; D tentatively reads TRBD1 or TRBD2 (5 bases each). The ends were cut back, 3 bases at V and 4 bases at J, with 16 bases in the middle. This CDR3 contains 16 residues. The V gene's germline CDR1 is MNHEY and CDR2 SMNVEV (reference sequence). CDR3 in DNA: TGTGCCAGCAGTTTTTTCCTGAGGGGAAGGTACAATGAGCAGTTCTTC. Residues: CASSFFLRGRYNEQFF.

J is TRBJ1-1 and V is TRBV5-1; no firm D call. From germline, CDR1 is SGHRS and CDR2 YFSETQ. Trimming stripped 4 bases from V and 4 bases from J, with 14 bases between. CDR3 length: 14 amino acids. The CDR3 nucleotides read TGCGCCAGCAGCCCCGGGAGGGTGGTCACTGAAGCTTTCTTT. Translating it yields CASSPGRVVTEAFF. Full variable domain (missing parts from reference TRBV5-1 and TRBJ1-1): KAGVTQTPRYLIKTRGQQVTLSCSPISGHRSVSWYQQTPGQGLQFLFEYFSETQRNKGNFPGRFSGRQFSNSRSEMNVSTLELGDSALYLCASSPGRVVTEAFFGQGTRLTVV.

The chain recombines TRBV2 with TRBJ2-6; D is possibly TRBD1 (5 bases). The germline V and J ends were trimmed by 4 bases and 3 bases, with 7 bases remaining between them. The V gene's germline CDR1 is SNHLY and CDR2 FYNNEI. CDR3 length: 14 amino acids. CDR3: CASSVRDGANVLTF. CDR3 coding DNA: TGTGCCAGCAGTGTCAGGGATGGGGCCAACGTCCTGACTTTC.

The rearrangement uses TRBV5-4 and TRBJ1-2; 12 nucleotides match TRBD1. The trim removed 3 bases at V and 6 bases at J, leaving 6 bases unmatched. CDR1 is SGHNT and CDR2 is YYREEE in the germline V gene (reference sequence). This CDR3 is built from 15 residues. The CDR3 spells CASSSPGQGANGYTF. The CDR3, as DNA: TGTGCCAGCAGCTCTCCGGGACAGGGGGCAAATGGCTACACCTTC.

The chain recombines TRBV27 with TRBJ2-7, with 9 positions matching TRBD2. The CDR3 spans 15 residues. Germline V gene sequence: CDR1 MNHEY, CDR2 SMNVEV (reference sequence). The V segment lost 3 bases and the J segment 2 bases; nucleotides outside the gene matches: 5. The CDR3 is CASSFGTSQPYEQYF. The CDR3 DNA reads TGTGCCAGCAGTTTTGGGACTAGCCAGCCCTACGAGCAGTACTTC.